The 12 T cell receptor beta chains listed next were all sequenced from one sample in a study of technical replicates of blood from a handful of donors. The data were produced by immunoSEQ multiplex PCR, yet TCRdb's version contains in-frame clones alone and is incomplete. The table lists about 75,000 clones, approximately 96% of them singletons. Sequencing was done on a sample of T cells isolated from PBMCs. These receptors all come from a human donor in good health.

The V call is TRBV6-5, the J call TRBJ1-3; D is unclear. The V gene lost 2 bases and the J gene lost 0 bases, with 11 bases spanning the gap. CDR3 size: 16 residues. The germline V gene has CDR1 MNHEY and CDR2 SVGAGI. The CDR3 spells CASSYAQVSSGNTIYF. The CDR3 nucleotides read TGTGCCAGCAGTTACGCCCAGGTCAGCTCTGGAAACACCATATATTTT.

The chain joins TRBV29-1 to TRBJ1-1; tentative D call: TRBD1 (6 bases). Germline V gives CDR1 SQVTM, CDR2 ANQGSEA. This CDR3 is 15 amino acids long. V gave up 5 bases and J gave up 4 bases, with 20 bases separating them. The CDR3 nucleotides read TGCAGCGTTTTTGAGGCGGGGGGCGCAGCCACTGAAGCTTTCTTT. Its protein product is CSVFEAGGAATEAFF.

The V gene is TRBV11-2, the J gene TRBJ2-1, with 7 bases aligning to TRBD2. The CDR3 runs 17 residues. V lost 0 bases, J lost 3 bases, and 8 bases stayed unmatched. Germline V CDR1 and CDR2: SGHAT, FQNNGV. CDR3 protein: CASSLDGLADLYNEQFF. CDR3 bases: TGTGCCAGCAGCTTAGACGGTCTAGCGGATCTCTACAATGAGCAGTTCTTC.

DNA for the CDR3: TGTGCCAGCAGCTCGCGGACAGGGGTTGCCACTGAAGCTTTCTTT. This codes for CASSSRTGVATEAFF. This chain uses TRBV9 with TRBJ1-1, with TRBD1 identical over 9 bases. This CDR3 is 15 amino acids long. CDR1 is SGDLS, CDR2 YYNGEE, per germline. J gave up 4 bases and V 4 bases, and 8 bases lay outside the gene matches. Variable domain in full (rest from reference TRBV9 and TRBJ1-1): DSGVTQTPKHLITATGQRVTLRCSPRSGDLSVYWYQQSLDQGLQFLIQYYNGEERAKGNILERFSAQQFPDLHSELNLSSLELGDSALYFCASSSRTGVATEAFFGQGTRLTVV.

V gene TRBV29-1 combines with J gene TRBJ2-2, with D maybe TRBD1 (5 bases). This CDR3 spans 13 amino acids. The V gene lost 6 bases and the J gene lost 6 bases, with 14 bases spanning the gap. Germline V gene data show CDR1 as SQVTM and CDR2 as ANQGSEA. The chain's CDR3 is CSVDSGISGELFF. For the CDR3, the DNA is TGCAGCGTGGATTCAGGGATTTCCGGGGAGCTGTTTTTT.

This rearrangement joins TRBV4-1 to TRBJ2-5, with TRBD2 matching 7 bases. The CDR3 contains 14 residues. Germline assignment: CDR1 MGHRA and CDR2 YSYEKL. The V gene end was trimmed by 2 bases and the J gene end by 2 bases; junction bases not matched to a gene: 2. CDR3 nucleotides: TGCGCCAGCAGCCAACGGGGACTACAAGAGACCCAGTACTTC. Encoded protein: CASSQRGLQETQYF.

The chain employs TRBV28 and TRBJ2-1, with 9 bases lining up with TRBD2. Germline V gene sequence: CDR1 MDHEN, CDR2 SYDVKM. The V segment lost 7 bases and the J segment 4 bases; nucleotides outside the gene matches: 14. This CDR3 is 17 amino acids long. CDR3 sequence: CASTPGGASGAYNEQFF. The CDR3 DNA reads TGTGCCAGCACGCCAGGGGGGGCTAGCGGGGCATACAATGAGCAGTTCTTC.

This chain joins TRBV5-1 and TRBJ1-2; 7 bases are shared with TRBD1. Germline trimming cut 4 bases from V and 1 base from J; bases unmatched to any gene: 13. Germline V gene data show CDR1 as SGHRS and CDR2 as YFSETQ. CDR3 length: 17 amino acids. The CDR3 region is CASSPRYLRGNNYGYTF. The CDR3 bases are TGCGCCAGCAGCCCGCGTTACCTCAGGGGGAATAACTATGGCTACACCTTC.

CDR3 sequence reads: CASSLRAGEDYGYTF. The DNA of the CDR3 is TGTGCCAGCAGCTTAAGGGCCGGGGAAGACTATGGCTACACCTTC. This chain connects TRBV7-2 to TRBJ1-2; D is unresolved. The germline gives CDR1 SGHTA, CDR2 FQGNSA. This CDR3 has 15 amino acids. The V gene lost 2 bases and the J gene lost 3 bases, with 13 bases spanning the gap.

The gene calls are TRBV7-9 and TRBJ2-3; a weak D match, TRBD2 (5 bases). Germline V lookup: CDR1 SEHNR, CDR2 FQNEAQ (reference sequence). V was pared by 1 base and J by 1 base, with 9 bases between. The CDR3 is 15 residues long. The CDR3 loop reads CASSLGRSGTDTQYF. The CDR3 region has the DNA TGTGCCAGCAGCTTAGGGAGGAGCGGCACAGATACGCAGTATTTT.

This rearrangement joins TRBV27 to TRBJ2-7, with 8 bases fitting TRBD1. Germline CDR1 and CDR2: MNHEY and SMNVEV (reference sequence). The V gene end was trimmed by 5 bases and the J gene end by 3 bases; junction bases not matched to a gene: 6. The CDR3 totals 14 residues. CDR3 nucleotide sequence: TGTGCCAGCAGTCGGACAGGGTTCTTCTACGAGCAGTACTTC. This encodes CASSRTGFFYEQYF.

This clone was seen just once. V gene TRBV7-5 combines with J gene TRBJ2-1; the table's D call, TRBD2, was not checked against the DNA. TRBV7-5 is flagged as a pseudogene. This CDR3 spans 10 amino acids. The DNA for the CDR3 is TGTGTCGGAACAAATTTGCGGCAGTTCTTC. This codes for CVGTNLRQFF.